This TCR beta chain was sequenced during a study of blood T cell repertoires in COVID-19. This clone was recorded only once. Germline CDR1 and CDR2: MNHEY and SVGAGI. V was pared by 3 bases and J by 5 bases, with 5 bases of the junction left unmatched. This CDR3 is 14 amino acids long. The repertoire was sequenced with immunoSEQ multiplex PCR; TCRdb's copy has only in-frame clones and lacks some. Of approximately 110,000 clones listed, around nine tenths are singletons. The source of this sequence is a man aged 35 to 55 with acute or convalescent COVID-19. The source material was peripheral blood. This chain links TRBV6-5 with TRBJ2-5; TRBD1 agrees at 8 bases. CDR3 in amino acids: CASSYSRQGETQYF. The CDR3 DNA reads TGTGCCAGCAGTTATTCGCGACAGGGGGAGACCCAGTACTTC.